These T cell receptor beta chains were read from a single sample in a study of control samples from healthy donors and cancer patients. Sequencing used immunoSEQ multiplex PCR; TCRdb keeps in-frame clones, though not all of them. Of approximately 150,000 clones in the sample, 94% were seen once. Material for sequencing was PBMCs. The receptor source for this set is a man aged 60 to 75 with colorectal cancer. CDR3s include the opening cysteine and the closing phenylalanine or tryptophan. Each record gives: V gene, J gene, clone size, D gene, CDR3 DNA, CDR3 protein. The D gene is left open where the match is weak. Rows give clone size only sometimes, using once, few, many, or a class for an expanded clone.

>TRBV27|TRBJ2-3|-|-
TGTGCCAGTGGAGCCTTGGCAGATACGCAGTATTTT
CASGALADTQYF
>TRBV6-5|TRBJ2-2|-|TRBD1
TGTGCCAGCAGTTACTCGCCGCCGGGACAGGGTCAGGAGCTGTTTTTT
CASSYSPPGQGQELFF
>TRBV29-1|TRBJ1-5|-|-
TGCAGCGTTGCTGGCGGGATAGGTCAGCCCCAGCATTTT
CSVAGGIGQPQHF
>TRBV19|TRBJ2-2|-|-
TGTGCCAGTAGTATTGGAAGGGGGGTAACCGGGGAGCTGTTTTTT
CASSIGRGVTGELFF
>TRBV27|TRBJ2-7|once|TRBD1
TGTGCCAGCAGGGCGGACAGGGGTTCTCCCTACGAGCAGTACTTC
CASRADRGSPYEQYF
>TRBV19|TRBJ2-6|-|-
TGTGCCAGTAGTCAGGGAAGCTCTGGGGCCAACGTCCTGACTTTC
CASSQGSSGANVLTF
>TRBV6-5|TRBJ2-7|-|TRBD1
TGTGCCAGCACCCGAGGGGGCGAGGGTACCTACGAGCAGTACTTC
CASTRGGEGTYEQYF
>TRBV6-5|TRBJ1-2|-|-
TGTGCCAGCAGTCAGGGGCGGGGGGCAAAAGGCTACACCTTC
CASSQGRGAKGYTF
>TRBV30|TRBJ2-7|-|-
TGTGCCGTCTCACAGGGAAACCCCTACGAGCAGTACTTC
CAVSQGNPYEQYF
>TRBV3-1/TRBV3-2|TRBJ1-1|-|-
TGTGCCAGCAGCCAACGAGACAAAAACACTGAAGCTTTCTTT
CASSQRDKNTEAFF
>TRBV5-4|TRBJ2-3|-|TRBD1
TGTGCCAGCAGCTCACAGGGGGCCACAGATACGCAGTATTTT
CASSSQGATDTQYF
>TRBV7-8|TRBJ2-5|-|-
TGTGCCAGCAGCCGCCGGGCTACCGGGGAAGAGACCCAGTACTTC
CASSRRATGEETQYF
>TRBV5-8|TRBJ2-7|-|-
TGTGCCAGCAGCTTGGTCTCGCAGGCCTCCTACGAGCAGTACTTC
CASSLVSQASYEQYF
>TRBV7-2|TRBJ2-7|-|-
TGTGCCAGCAGCGGATCGGGCTACGAGCAGTACTTC
CASSGSGYEQYF
>TRBV7-2|TRBJ2-2|once|-
TGTGCCAGCAGCTCCAGGAGGTCCGGGGAGCTGTTTTTT
CASSSRRSGELFF
>TRBV3-1/TRBV3-2|TRBJ2-1|-|-
TGTGCCAGCAGCCAAGATCACGTAGGGACGGCGGGGAATGAGCAGTTCTTC
CASSQDHVGTAGNEQFF
>TRBV19|TRBJ1-4|once|TRBD1
TGTGCCAGTAGTATGGGACAGGGTAATGAAAAACTGTTTTTT
CASSMGQGNEKLFF
>TRBV12-3/TRBV12-4|TRBJ1-1|-|-
TGTGCCAGCAGTTTAGCGGGGGACACTGAAGCTTTCTTT
CASSLAGDTEAFF
>TRBV6-5|TRBJ1-2|-|-
TGTGCCAGCAGTTACTCCAGGGTTGATGGCTACACCTTC
CASSYSRVDGYTF
>TRBV5-1|TRBJ2-3|-|TRBD2
TGCGCCAGCAGCTTGGGCGGGGGGACAGATACGCAGTATTTT
CASSLGGGTDTQYF
>TRBV11-1|TRBJ2-5|-|-
TGTGCCAGCAAGGGGACACTCCAAGAGACCCAGTACTTC
CASKGTLQETQYF
>TRBV9|TRBJ1-4|-|TRBD1
TGTGCCAGCAGCAGGGGGCTCGGAACTAATGAAAAACTGTTTTTT
CASSRGLGTNEKLFF